A single sample is the source of the 21 T cell receptor beta chains below, sequenced in a study of T-cell memory formation after mild COVID-19 (dated by TCRdb to about 2021). Library generation was performed with 5' RACE. TCRdb records Illumina NovaSeq 6000 as the sequencer. The raw public reads went through TCRdb reprocessing: fastp at Q25, MiXCR clone calling, in-frame beta chains kept. Rows matching on CDR3 protein sequence are summarized as one entry with the most common DNA and genes. In all, the sample holds more than 450,000 distinct CDR3 sequences, and roughly 17% of those were seen once. Around 11% of the sample lies in the top ten. Sequencing used PBMCs or a T cell subset sorted from them (not recorded which). These receptors all stem from an adult woman who had mild COVID-19 (a few samples of this study predate the infection). The sample titles of this study are shuffled in the database, so cell type and time point are left out; the donor was told from shared clones.

This sequence joins TRBV5-1 and TRBJ1-2; possibly TRBD1 for D (5 bases). CDR1 and CDR2 (germline): SGHRS, YFSETQ. The V end lost 4 bases, the J end lost 2 bases, and 12 bases lay between the germline ends. The CDR3 has 14 residues. CDR3 nucleotide sequence: TGCGCCAGCAGCCTCGGGACGGAAAACTATGGCTACACCTTC. This gives the protein CASSLGTENYGYTF.

The J gene is TRBJ1-2, the V gene TRBV27; perhaps TRBD1 as D (5 bases). The length of the CDR3 is 13 residues. V dropped 3 bases and J dropped 6 bases, with 11 bases sitting between them. CDR1 is MNHEY, CDR2 SMNVEV, per germline (reference sequence). The CDR3 loop is CASSLVGVDGYTF. DNA for the CDR3: TGTGCCAGCAGTTTGGTAGGGGTGGATGGCTACACCTTC.

This sequence joins TRBV24-1 and TRBJ2-3; 9 bases are shared with TRBD2. The V gene's germline CDR1 is KGHDR and CDR2 SFDVKD. V lost 2 bases, J lost 1 base, and 6 bases stayed unmatched. The CDR3 has 17 residues. The CDR3 loop reads CATSDSRTSAGTDTQYF. CDR3 DNA: TGTGCCACCAGTGATTCCCGGACTAGCGCCGGCACAGATACGCAGTATTTT.

V and J are TRBV3-1 and TRBJ1-3; 7 bases are a match to TRBD1. The germline gives CDR1 LGHDT, CDR2 YNNKEL (reference sequence). This CDR3 has 16 residues. The ends lost 5 bases at V and 2 bases at J; junction bases unmatched: 9. The CDR3 sequence is CASSATGVGTGNTIYF. DNA for the CDR3: TGTGCCAGCAGCGCCACAGGGGTTGGAACTGGAAACACCATATATTTT.

The chain carries TRBV7-2 and TRBJ2-2; perhaps TRBD2 as D (5 bases). Between the trimmed V and J ends, which lost 4 bases and 5 bases, there was a span of 11 bases. The V gene's germline CDR1 is SGHTA and CDR2 FQGNSA. The length of the CDR3 is 14 residues. In nucleotides, the CDR3 is TGTGCCAGCAGCTCCCGTGGGAGTACCGGGGAGCTGTTTTTT. This gives the protein CASSSRGSTGELFF.

A few counts support this clonotype. The CDR3 DNA follows: TGTGCCAGCAGTCCTCCGGACGTAACCCAGCATTTT. It specifies CASSPPDVTQHF. This rearrangement joins TRBV12-3 or TRBV12-4 to TRBJ1-5; D is undetermined. Trimming cost V 5 bases and J 11 bases, with 13 bases left between them. The length of the CDR3 is 12 residues.

The V and J genes are TRBV4-1 and TRBJ2-7, with 8 bases identical to TRBD2. This CDR3 is built from 16 residues. Germline V gene sequence: CDR1 MGHRA, CDR2 YSYEKL. The V and J ends lost 4 bases and 4 bases, in that order; junction bases with no gene match: 12. The CDR3 protein is CASSPGGRGGRYEQYF. CDR3 nucleotide sequence: TGCGCCAGCAGCCCAGGTGGACGGGGGGGCCGGTACGAGCAGTACTTC.

V gene TRBV13 combines with J gene TRBJ1-1; D may be TRBD1 (5 bases). Germline V CDR1 and CDR2: PRHDT, FYEKMQ (reference sequence). The CDR3 runs to 13 residues. V was shortened by 5 bases and J by 10 bases, with 17 bases between the two germline ends. The CDR3: CASSPTFGAGAFF. CDR3 DNA: TGTGCCAGCAGCCCCACCTTTGGGGCGGGAGCTTTCTTT.

The V call is TRBV12-3 or TRBV12-4, the J call TRBJ2-4, with a weak D call TRBD1 (6 bases). V was clipped by 5 bases and J by 1 base, with 15 bases between them. The CDR3 is 16 amino acids. The CDR3 DNA sequence: TGTGCCAGCAGTAAGGACAGCCCCGCGGCCAAAAACATTCAGTACTTC. It is translated as CASSKDSPAAKNIQYF.

The table lists this clonotype with a few counts. V gene TRBV6-4 combines with J gene TRBJ1-2, with 11 bases matching TRBD1. Germline CDR1 is MRHNA and CDR2 is SNTAGT. The V segment lost 4 bases and the J segment 1 base; nucleotides outside the gene matches: 8. The CDR3 is 17 amino acids. CDR3 amino acids: CASSGYPGQGGNYGYTF. As DNA, the CDR3 is TGTGCCAGCAGTGGATACCCGGGACAGGGGGGTAACTATGGCTACACCTTC.

V usage is TRBV25-1 and J usage is TRBJ2-5, with D tentatively TRBD1 (5 bases). CDR3 length equals 14 residues. The germline V and J ends were trimmed by 1 base and 5 bases, with 11 bases remaining between them. CDR1 and CDR2 (germline): MGHDK, SYGVNS. The CDR3 coding sequence is TGTGCCAGCAGTGAATGGGGCCTGAGGGAGACCCAGTACTTC. Translation gives CASSEWGLRETQYF.

The chain employs TRBV2 and TRBJ1-1; D ambiguous. Deletions cut 4 bases from V and 0 bases from J, with 15 bases between. This CDR3 is built from 16 residues. Per germline, CDR1 SNHLY and CDR2 FYNNEI. CDR3 nucleotide sequence: TGTGCCAGCAGTGTACCTTTGCGACGGATGAACACTGAAGCTTTCTTT. This encodes CASSVPLRRMNTEAFF.

The chain joins TRBV5-5 to TRBJ1-1; D is ambiguous. Germline CDR1 reads SGHKS; CDR2 reads YYEKEE (reference sequence). The CDR3 runs 13 residues. Trimming left V 3 bases short and J 4 bases short, with 10 bases between. The CDR3 nucleotides read TGTGCCAGCAGCTCCTGGGTGGGCACTGAAGCTTTCTTT. It specifies CASSSWVGTEAFF.

Only a few counts were recorded for this clonotype. The chain employs TRBV9 and TRBJ2-1, with D tentatively TRBD2 (6 bases). From germline, CDR1 is SGDLS and CDR2 YYNGEE. This CDR3 region has 13 residues. The ends were cut back, 5 bases at V and 5 bases at J, with 11 bases in the middle. CDR3 in amino acids: CASRSGGDNEQFF. As DNA, the CDR3 is TGTGCCAGCAGATCCGGGGGAGACAATGAGCAGTTCTTC.

The rearrangement links TRBV15 to TRBJ2-1; 7 bases fit TRBD2. Germline CDR1 LNHNV, CDR2 YYDKDF (reference sequence). CDR3 length equals 18 residues. Trimming took 0 bases from V and 6 from J; bases not matched to a gene: 14. The CDR3 sequence is CATSRDIEGGPLGNEQFF. The CDR3 coding sequence is TGTGCCACCAGCAGAGATATTGAGGGAGGGCCATTAGGCAATGAGCAGTTCTTC.

This clonotype appeared a few times. This chain uses TRBV2 with TRBJ1-1, with D tentatively TRBD1 (5 bases). V lost 4 bases and J lost 4, with 10 bases in between. This CDR3 contains 13 residues. Germline assignment: CDR1 SNHLY and CDR2 FYNNEI. In DNA, the CDR3 is TGTGCCAGCAGTGGGGGGGGTAGCACTGAAGCTTTCTTT. It is translated as CASSGGGSTEAFF.

The chain couples TRBV5-1 to TRBJ1-1, with D perhaps matching TRBD1 (6 bases). The V and J ends lost 0 bases and 3 bases respectively, with 9 bases between them. This CDR3 has 14 amino acids. Germline V gene sequence: CDR1 SGHRS, CDR2 YFSETQ. The CDR3 nucleotides are TGCGCCAGCAGCTTGGCCCCAGGGGACACTGAAGCTTTCTTT. Residues: CASSLAPGDTEAFF. The full variable domain, completed using reference TRBV5-1 and TRBJ1-1, is KAGVTQTPRYLIKTRGQQVTLSCSPISGHRSVSWYQQTPGQGLQFLFEYFSETQRNKGNFPGRFSGRQFSNSRSEMNVSTLELGDSALYLCASSLAPGDTEAFFGQGTRLTVV.

This clonotype was picked up many times. V is TRBV4-1 and J is TRBJ1-1, with TRBD1 matching over 7 bases. CDR3 length: 12 amino acids. J gave up 7 bases and V 1 base, and 0 bases lay outside the gene matches. The germline gives CDR1 MGHRA, CDR2 YSYEKL. The CDR3 protein is CASSQGTGEAFF. CDR3 bases: TGCGCCAGCAGCCAAGGGACAGGTGAAGCTTTCTTT.

The chain joins TRBV20-1 to TRBJ1-5, with TRBD1 identical over 12 bases. From germline, CDR1 is DFQATT and CDR2 SNEGSKA (reference sequence). The CDR3 is 15 amino acids. The V gene end was trimmed by 3 bases and the J gene end by 9 bases; junction bases not matched to a gene: 9. As DNA, the CDR3 is TGCAGTGCTAGTCCGGGACAGGGGGCGGAGAGGCCCCAGCATTTT. As protein: CSASPGQGAERPQHF.

The genes are TRBV4-2 and TRBJ2-2; unclear D gene. The CDR3 has 13 amino acids. Germline CDR1 and CDR2: LGHNA and YNFKEQ. V was cut by 2 bases and J by 4 bases, with 5 bases left in between. The CDR3: CASSQSPTGELFF. The CDR3 DNA follows: TGTGCCAGCAGCCAATCTCCCACCGGGGAGCTGTTTTTT.

This clonotype turned up a few times. This chain uses TRBV7-9 with TRBJ2-3; 7 nucleotides align to TRBD2. CDR1 is SEHNR, CDR2 FQNEAQ, per germline (reference sequence). This CDR3 is built from 15 residues. After removal of 1 base from V and 4 bases from J, the junction contained 5 bases not matched to a gene. CDR3 sequence (DNA): TGTGCCAGCAGCTTAGTCACGACTAGCCCAGATACGCAGTATTTT. Protein sequence: CASSLVTTSPDTQYF.